This T cell receptor (beta chain) was found in a study of T cell responses to AZD1222 COVID-19 vaccine. Overall study context: Researchers grouped second doses given at about 4 or about 12 weeks into one pool. Study-level results: Of the AZD1222 recipients, only 5 or 6 were seropositive at baseline. After two AZD1222 doses, spike-specific TCR breadth and depth rose versus day 0.

The CDR3 is 15 residues long. V shed 10 bases and J shed 5 bases, with 20 bases lying between them. Germline CDR1 reads ENHRY; CDR2 reads SYGVKD. Here immunoSEQ multiplex PCR was the method, and the copy in TCRdb shows in-frame clones only, minus some. The sample contains fewer than 110,000 clones, around 89% of which appear only once. To note about this clone: Antigen specificity is unknown.

The source of this sequence is an adult in good health. The sample in question was peripheral blood, obtained on day 0 of AZD1222 vaccination. This chain links TRBV10-3 with TRBJ2-2; maybe TRBD2 (6 bases). The CDR3 DNA is TGTGCCACCCGCGGGGAGGCGGAAAAGACCGGGGAGCTGTTTTTT. Its translation is CATRGEAEKTGELFF.